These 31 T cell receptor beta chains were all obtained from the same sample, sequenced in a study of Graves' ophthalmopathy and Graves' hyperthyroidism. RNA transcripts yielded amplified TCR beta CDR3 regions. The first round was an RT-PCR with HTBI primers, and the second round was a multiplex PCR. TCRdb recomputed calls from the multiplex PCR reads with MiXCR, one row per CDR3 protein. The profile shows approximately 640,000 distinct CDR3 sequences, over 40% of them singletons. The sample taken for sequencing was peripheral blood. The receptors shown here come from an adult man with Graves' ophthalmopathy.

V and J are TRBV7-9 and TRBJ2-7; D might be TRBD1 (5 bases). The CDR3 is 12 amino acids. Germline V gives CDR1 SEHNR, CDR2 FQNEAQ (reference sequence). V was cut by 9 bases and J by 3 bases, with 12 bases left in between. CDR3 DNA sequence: TGTGCCAGTAAGGGGCCCGGCTACGAGCAGTACTTC. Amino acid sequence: CASKGPGYEQYF.

The CDR3 loop is CASSPPFRTGKNYGYTF. The CDR3 nucleotides read TGTGCCAGCTCACCACCATTCAGGACAGGGAAGAACTATGGCTACACCTTC. This sequence joins TRBV7-2 and TRBJ1-2, with 8 positions matching TRBD1. V shed 8 bases, J shed 2 bases, and the junction held 16 bases outside the gene matches. The CDR3 has 17 residues. In germline, CDR1 is SGHTA, CDR2 FQGNSA.

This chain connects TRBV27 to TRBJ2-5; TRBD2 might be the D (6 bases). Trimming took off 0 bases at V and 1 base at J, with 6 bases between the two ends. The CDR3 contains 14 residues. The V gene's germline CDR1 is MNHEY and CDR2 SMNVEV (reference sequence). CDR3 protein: CASSLSRGQETQYF. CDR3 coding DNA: TGTGCCAGCAGTTTATCGCGGGGCCAAGAGACCCAGTACTTC.

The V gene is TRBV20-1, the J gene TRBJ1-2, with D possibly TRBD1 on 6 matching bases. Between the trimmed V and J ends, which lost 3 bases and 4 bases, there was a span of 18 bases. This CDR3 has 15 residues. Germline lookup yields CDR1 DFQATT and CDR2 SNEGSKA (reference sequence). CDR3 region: CSASSSQGRLYGYTF. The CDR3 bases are TGCAGTGCTAGTAGTTCCCAGGGGCGCCTCTATGGCTACACCTTC.

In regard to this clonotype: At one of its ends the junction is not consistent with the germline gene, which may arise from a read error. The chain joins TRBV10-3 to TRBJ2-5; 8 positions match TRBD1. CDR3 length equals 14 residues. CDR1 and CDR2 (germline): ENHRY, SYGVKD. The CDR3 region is CASSWTGKQETQYF. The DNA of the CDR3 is TGTGCCAGCAGTTGGACAGGGAAGCAAGAGACCCAGTACTTC.

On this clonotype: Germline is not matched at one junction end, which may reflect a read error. DNA for the CDR3: TGCGCCAGCAGCGACGGGACATCTACCTACGAGCGGTACTTC. This codes for CASSDGTSTYERYF. This rearrangement joins TRBV5-1 to TRBJ2-7; maybe TRBD1 (6 bases). The CDR3 runs to 14 residues. Germline V CDR1 and CDR2: SGHRS, YFSETQ.

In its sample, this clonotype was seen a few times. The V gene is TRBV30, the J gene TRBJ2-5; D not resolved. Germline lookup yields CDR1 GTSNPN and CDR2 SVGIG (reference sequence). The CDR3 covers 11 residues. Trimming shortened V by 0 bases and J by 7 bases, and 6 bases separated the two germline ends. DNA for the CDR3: TGTGCCTGGAGTGTAATCGGGACCCAGTACTTC. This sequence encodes CAWSVIGTQYF.

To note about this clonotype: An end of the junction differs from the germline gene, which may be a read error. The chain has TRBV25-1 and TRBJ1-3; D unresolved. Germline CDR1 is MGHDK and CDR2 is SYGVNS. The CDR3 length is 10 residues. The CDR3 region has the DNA TGTGACAGCAGTGAGGACACCATATATTTT. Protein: CDSSEDTIYF.

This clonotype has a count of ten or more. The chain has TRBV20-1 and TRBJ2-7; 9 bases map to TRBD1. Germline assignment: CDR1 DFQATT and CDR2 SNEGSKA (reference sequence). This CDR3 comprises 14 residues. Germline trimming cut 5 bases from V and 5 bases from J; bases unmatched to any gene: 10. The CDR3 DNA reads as TGCAGTGCTTTACTCGGGACAGGGACAAACGAGCAGTACTTC. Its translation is CSALLGTGTNEQYF.

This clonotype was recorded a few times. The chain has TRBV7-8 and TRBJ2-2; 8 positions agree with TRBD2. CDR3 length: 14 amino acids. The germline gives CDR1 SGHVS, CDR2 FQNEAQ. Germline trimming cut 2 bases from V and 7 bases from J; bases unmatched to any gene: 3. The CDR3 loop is CASSLSGSGGELFF. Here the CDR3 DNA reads TGTGCCAGCAGCTTAAGCGGGAGTGGCGGGGAGCTGTTTTTT.

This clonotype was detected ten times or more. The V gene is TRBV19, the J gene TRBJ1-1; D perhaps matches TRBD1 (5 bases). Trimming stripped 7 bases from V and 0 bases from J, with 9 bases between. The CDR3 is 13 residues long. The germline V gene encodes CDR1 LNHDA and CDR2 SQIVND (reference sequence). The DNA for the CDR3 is TGTGCCAGTACTCGGGACCTGAACACTGAAGCTTTCTTT. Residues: CASTRDLNTEAFF.

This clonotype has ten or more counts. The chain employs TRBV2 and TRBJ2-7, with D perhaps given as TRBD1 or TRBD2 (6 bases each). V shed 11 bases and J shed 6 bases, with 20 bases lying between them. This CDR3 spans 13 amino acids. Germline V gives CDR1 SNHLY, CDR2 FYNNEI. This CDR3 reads CASGGQTRPEQYF. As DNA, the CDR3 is TGTGCCTCCGGGGGCCAGACTAGGCCCGAGCAGTACTTC.

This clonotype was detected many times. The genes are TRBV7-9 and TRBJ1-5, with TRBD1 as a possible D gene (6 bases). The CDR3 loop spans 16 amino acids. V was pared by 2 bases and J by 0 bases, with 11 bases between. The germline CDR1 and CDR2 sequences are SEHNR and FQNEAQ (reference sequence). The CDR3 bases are TGTGCCAGCAGCTTATCGGGGGCGTATAGCAATCAGCCCCAGCATTTT. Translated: CASSLSGAYSNQPQHF.

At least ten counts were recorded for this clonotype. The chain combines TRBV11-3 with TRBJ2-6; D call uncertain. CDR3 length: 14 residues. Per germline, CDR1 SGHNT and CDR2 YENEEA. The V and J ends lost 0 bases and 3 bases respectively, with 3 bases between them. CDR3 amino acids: CASSLEGGANVLTF. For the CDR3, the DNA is TGTGCCAGCAGCTTAGAGGGTGGGGCCAACGTCCTGACTTTC.

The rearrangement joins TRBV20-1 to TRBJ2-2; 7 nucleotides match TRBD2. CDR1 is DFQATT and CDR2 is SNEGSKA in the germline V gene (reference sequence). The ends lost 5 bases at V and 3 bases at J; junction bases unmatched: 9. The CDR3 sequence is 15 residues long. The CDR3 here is CSASPASGYTGELFF. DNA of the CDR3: TGCAGTGCTTCTCCCGCTAGCGGATACACCGGGGAGCTGTTTTTT.

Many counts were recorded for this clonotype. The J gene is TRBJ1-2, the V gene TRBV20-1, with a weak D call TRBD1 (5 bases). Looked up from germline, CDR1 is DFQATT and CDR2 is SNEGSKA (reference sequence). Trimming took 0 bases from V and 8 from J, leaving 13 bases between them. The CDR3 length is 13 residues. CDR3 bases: TGCAGTGCTAGAGATCGTGGAGGGGTCGGCTACACCTTC. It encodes CSARDRGGVGYTF.

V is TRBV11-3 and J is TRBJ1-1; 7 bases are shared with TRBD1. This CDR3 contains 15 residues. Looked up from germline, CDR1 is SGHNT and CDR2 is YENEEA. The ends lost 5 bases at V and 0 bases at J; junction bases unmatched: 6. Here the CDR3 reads CASSLRDSMNTEAFF. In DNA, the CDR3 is TGTGCCAGCAGCCTTAGGGACAGTATGAACACTGAAGCTTTCTTT.

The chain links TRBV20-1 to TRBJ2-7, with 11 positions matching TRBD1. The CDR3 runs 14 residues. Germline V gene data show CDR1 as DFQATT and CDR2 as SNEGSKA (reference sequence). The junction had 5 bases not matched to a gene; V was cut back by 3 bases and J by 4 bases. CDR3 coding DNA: TGCAGTGCTAGCCGGACAGGGGGCACTTACGAGCAGTACTTC. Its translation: CSASRTGGTYEQYF.

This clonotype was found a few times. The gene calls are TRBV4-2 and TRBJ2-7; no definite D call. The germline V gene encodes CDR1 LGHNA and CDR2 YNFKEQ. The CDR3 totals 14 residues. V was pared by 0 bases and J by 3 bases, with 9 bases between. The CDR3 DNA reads TGTGCCAGCAGCCAAGATTTACGAGTCTACGAGCAGTACTTC. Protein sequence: CASSQDLRVYEQYF.

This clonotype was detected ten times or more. CDR3 loop: CASRMGTGDHYGYTF. In DNA form, the CDR3 reads TGTGCCAGTAGGATGGGGACAGGGGATCACTATGGCTACACCTTC. The V and J genes are TRBV19 and TRBJ1-2, with 10 nucleotides matching TRBD1. V shed 6 bases and J 3 bases; nucleotides not matched to a gene: 7. The CDR3 sequence is 15 residues long. Germline V lookup: CDR1 LNHDA, CDR2 SQIVND (reference sequence). Variable domain in full (rest from reference TRBV19 and TRBJ1-2): DGGITQSPKYLFRKEGQNVTLSCEQNLNHDAMYWYRQDPGQGLRLIYYSQIVNDFQKGDIAEGYSVSREKKESFPLTVTSAQKNPTAFYLCASRMGTGDHYGYTFGSGTRLTVV.

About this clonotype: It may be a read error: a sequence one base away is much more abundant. In DNA, the CDR3 is TGCAGTGCTAGAGACTCAGGGTACGCTGAAGCTTTCTTT. This gives the protein CSARDSGYAEAFF. This chain links TRBV20-1 with TRBJ1-1; tentatively, D is TRBD1 (5 bases). Trimming took off 0 bases at V and 6 bases at J, with 11 bases between the two ends. This CDR3 is 13 amino acids long. The germline V gene encodes CDR1 DFQATT and CDR2 SNEGSKA (reference sequence).

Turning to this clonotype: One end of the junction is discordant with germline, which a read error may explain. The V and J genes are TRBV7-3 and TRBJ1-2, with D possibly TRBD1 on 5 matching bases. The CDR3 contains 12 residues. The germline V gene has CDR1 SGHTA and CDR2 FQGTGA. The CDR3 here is CASSYGTHGYTF. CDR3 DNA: TGCGCCAGCAGCTACGGGACTCATGGCTACACCTTC.

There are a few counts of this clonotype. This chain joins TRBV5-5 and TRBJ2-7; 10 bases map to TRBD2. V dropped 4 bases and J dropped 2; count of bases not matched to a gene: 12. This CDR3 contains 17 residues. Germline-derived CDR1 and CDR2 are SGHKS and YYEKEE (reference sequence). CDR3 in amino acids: CASSRTAGTSETYEQYF. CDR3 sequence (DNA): TGTGCCAGCAGCCGGACCGCCGGGACTAGCGAGACCTACGAGCAGTACTTC.

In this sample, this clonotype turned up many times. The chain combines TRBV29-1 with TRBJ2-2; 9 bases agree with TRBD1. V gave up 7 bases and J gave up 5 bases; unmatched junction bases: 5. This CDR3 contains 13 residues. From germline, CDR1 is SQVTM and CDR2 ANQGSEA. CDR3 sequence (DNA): TGCAGCGGCGCGACAGGGGGTACCGGGGAGCTGTTTTTT. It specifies CSGATGGTGELFF.

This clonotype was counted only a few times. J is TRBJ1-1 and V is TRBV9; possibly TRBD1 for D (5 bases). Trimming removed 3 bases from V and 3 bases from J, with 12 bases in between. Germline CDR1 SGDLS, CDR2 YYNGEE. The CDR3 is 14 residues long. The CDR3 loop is CASSAPGRDTEAFF. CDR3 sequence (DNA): TGTGCCAGCAGCGCCCCAGGGAGAGACACTGAAGCTTTCTTT.

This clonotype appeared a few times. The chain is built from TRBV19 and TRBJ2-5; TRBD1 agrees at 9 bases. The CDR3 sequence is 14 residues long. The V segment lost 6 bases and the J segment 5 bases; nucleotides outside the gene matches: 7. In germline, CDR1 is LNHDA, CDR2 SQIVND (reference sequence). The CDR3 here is CASRRTGVGETQYF. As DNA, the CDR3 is TGTGCCAGTAGAAGGACAGGGGTTGGGGAGACCCAGTACTTC.

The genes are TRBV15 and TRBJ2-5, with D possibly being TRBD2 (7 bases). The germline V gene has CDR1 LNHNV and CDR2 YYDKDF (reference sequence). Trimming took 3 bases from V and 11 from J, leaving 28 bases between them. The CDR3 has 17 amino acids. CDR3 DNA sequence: TGTGCCACCAGCAGCTCCTCCGGGGGCAGGGCGGGAGATACGCAGTACTTC. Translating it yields CATSSSSGGRAGDTQYF.

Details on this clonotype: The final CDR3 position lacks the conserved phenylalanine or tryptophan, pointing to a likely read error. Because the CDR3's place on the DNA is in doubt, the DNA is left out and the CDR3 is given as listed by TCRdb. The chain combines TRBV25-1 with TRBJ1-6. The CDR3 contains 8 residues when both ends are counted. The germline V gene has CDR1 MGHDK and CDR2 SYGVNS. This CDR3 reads CASSGGLL.

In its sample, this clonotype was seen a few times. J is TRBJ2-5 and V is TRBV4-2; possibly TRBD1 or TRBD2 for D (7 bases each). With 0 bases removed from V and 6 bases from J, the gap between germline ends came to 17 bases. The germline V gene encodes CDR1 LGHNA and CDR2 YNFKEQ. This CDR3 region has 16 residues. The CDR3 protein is CASSQEGRGRVQTQYF. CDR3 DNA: TGTGCCAGCAGCCAAGAAGGGAGGGGGCGCGTACAGACCCAGTACTTC.

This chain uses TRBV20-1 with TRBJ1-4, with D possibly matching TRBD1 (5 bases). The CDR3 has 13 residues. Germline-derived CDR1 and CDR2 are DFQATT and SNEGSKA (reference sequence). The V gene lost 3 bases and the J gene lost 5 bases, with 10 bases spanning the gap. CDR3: CSARGLANEKLFF. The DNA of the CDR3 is TGCAGTGCTAGGGGACTAGCGAATGAAAAACTGTTTTTT.

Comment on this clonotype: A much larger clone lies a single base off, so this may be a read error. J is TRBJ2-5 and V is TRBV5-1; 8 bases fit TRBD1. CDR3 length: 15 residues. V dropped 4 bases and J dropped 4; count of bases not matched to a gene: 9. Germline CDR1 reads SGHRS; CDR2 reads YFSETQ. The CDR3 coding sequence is TGCGCCAGCAGCGGACAGGGAGTTACAGGAGAGACCCAGTACTTC. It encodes CASSGQGVTGETQYF.